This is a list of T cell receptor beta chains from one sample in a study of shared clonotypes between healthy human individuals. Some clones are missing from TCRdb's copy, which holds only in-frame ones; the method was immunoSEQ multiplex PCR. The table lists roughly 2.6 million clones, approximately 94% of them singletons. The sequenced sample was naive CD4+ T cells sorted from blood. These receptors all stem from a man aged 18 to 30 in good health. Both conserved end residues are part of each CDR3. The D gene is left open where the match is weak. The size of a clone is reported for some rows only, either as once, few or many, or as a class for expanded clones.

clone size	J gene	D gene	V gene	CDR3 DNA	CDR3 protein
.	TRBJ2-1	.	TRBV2	TGTGCCAGCAGGGCCCGAGGTAATGAGCAGTTCTTC	CASRARGNEQFF
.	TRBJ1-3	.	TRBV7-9	TGTGCCAGCAGCCCACCGCCAGGTTCTGGAAACACCATATATTTT	CASSPPPGSGNTIYF
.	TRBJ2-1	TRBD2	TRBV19	TGTGCCAGTAGTCCTGGGGGACTACCAATTTACAATGAGCAGTTCTTC	CASSPGGLPIYNEQFF
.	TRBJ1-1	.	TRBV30	TGTGCCTGGAGTCTAGGGGTGAACACTGAAGCTTTCTTT	CAWSLGVNTEAFF
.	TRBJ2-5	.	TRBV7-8	TGTGCCAGCAGCTTTTTCGCGGAGACCCAGTACTTC	CASSFFAETQYF
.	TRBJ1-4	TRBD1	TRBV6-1	TGTGCCAGCAGTGAAGGGGTCTGCCTAGCTTCCGGGACAGGGGCTCTATCTAATGAAAAACTGTTTTTT	CASSEGVCLASGTGALSNEKLFF
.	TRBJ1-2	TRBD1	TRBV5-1	TGCGCCAGCAGCGTAAAGGACAGGGGTACCTATGGCTACACCTTC	CASSVKDRGTYGYTF
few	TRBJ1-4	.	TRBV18	TGTGCCAGCTCACCCGGGCAGAATGAAAAACTGTTTTTT	CASSPGQNEKLFF
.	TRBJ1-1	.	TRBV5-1	TGCGCCAGCAGCTGGACAGCAACGGAGAAGGAAGCTTTCTTT	CASSWTATEKEAFF
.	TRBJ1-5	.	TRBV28	TGTGCCAGCAGTCCTAACCAGGGTCAGCCCCAGCATTTT	CASSPNQGQPQHF
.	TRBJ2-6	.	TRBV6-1	TGTGCCAGCAGCGAAAGGGATCGGCGACTTCTGTCTCGCTCTGGGGCCAACGTCCTGACTTTC	CASSERDRRLLSRSGANVLTF
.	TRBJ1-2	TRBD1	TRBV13	TGTGCCAGCAGCTTAGAACAGGGGAGGGGCTACACCTTC	CASSLEQGRGYTF
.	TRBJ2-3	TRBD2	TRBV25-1	TGTGCCAGCAGTGTGGGGGGGATCACAGATACGCAGTATTTT	CASSVGGITDTQYF
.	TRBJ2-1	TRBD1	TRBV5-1	TGCGCCAGCAGCTTGCTGACAGGGACCTACAATGAGCAGTTCTTC	CASSLLTGTYNEQFF
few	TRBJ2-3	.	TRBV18	TGTGCCAGCTCACCCTTAGGAGGGAGTGCAGATACGCAGTATTTT	CASSPLGGSADTQYF
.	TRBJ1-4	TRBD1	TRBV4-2	TGTGCCAGCAGCCAAGATCAGGGACAGGGGAATGAAAAACTGTTTTTT	CASSQDQGQGNEKLFF
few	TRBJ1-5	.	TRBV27	TGTGCCAGCAGTTCGCAGGGTAGCAATCAGCCCCAGCATTTT	CASSSQGSNQPQHF
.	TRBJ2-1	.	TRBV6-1	TGTGCCAGCAGGTGGGGACAATACAATGAGCAGTTCTTC	CASRWGQYNEQFF
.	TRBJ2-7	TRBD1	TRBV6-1	TGTGCCAGCAGGAATACAGGGGGTGAGCAGTACTTC	CASRNTGGEQYF
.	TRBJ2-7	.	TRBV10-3	TGTGCCATCCAAGGACAGCTTGGCTCCTACGAGCAGTACTTC	CAIQGQLGSYEQYF
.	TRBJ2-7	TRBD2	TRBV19	TGTGCCAGTAGTGCCCTAGCGGGAGAGATATCCTACGAGCAGTACTTC	CASSALAGEISYEQYF
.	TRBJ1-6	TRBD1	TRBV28	TGTGCCAGCAGTTCAAGACAGGGGGCAGGCTATAATTCACCCCTCCACTTT	CASSSRQGAGYNSPLHF
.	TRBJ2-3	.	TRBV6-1	TGTGCCAGCAGCCTACTACTAGCAGATACGCAGTATTTT	CASSLLLADTQYF
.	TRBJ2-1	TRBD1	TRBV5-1	TGCGCCAGCAGCATCGGGACAGCCTACAATGAGCAGTTCTTC	CASSIGTAYNEQFF
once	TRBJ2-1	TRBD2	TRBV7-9	TGTGCCAGCAGCTTAGTAGCGGGCGGGCACAATGAGCAGTTCTTC	CASSLVAGGHNEQFF
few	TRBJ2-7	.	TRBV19	TGTGCCAGTAGTATTTCTGGTGCCTACGAGCAGTACTTC	CASSISGAYEQYF
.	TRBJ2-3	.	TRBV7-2	TGTGCCAGCAGCTTAGCCTCGACTAGCACAGATACGCAGTATTTT	CASSLASTSTDTQYF
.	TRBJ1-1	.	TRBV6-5	TGTGCCAGCAGTTACTCGGGCAGACGGGGGGAAGCTTTCTTT	CASSYSGRRGEAFF
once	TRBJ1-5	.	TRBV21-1	TGTGCCAGCAGCAAAGAAGTGTTTGGTGGGCTCCCGGCGGGCAATCAGCCCCAGCATTTT	CASSKEVFGGLPAGNQPQHF
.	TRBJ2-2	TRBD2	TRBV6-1	TGTGCCAGCAGTGAATGGGCCGGGGGGGCAGGCCCTTCCACCGGGGAGCTGTTTTTT	CASSEWAGGAGPSTGELFF
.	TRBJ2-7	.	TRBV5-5	TGTGCCAGCAGCTCCCCCGAGAGGAACTACGAGCAGTACTTC	CASSSPERNYEQYF
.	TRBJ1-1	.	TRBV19	TGTGCCAGTAGTGCCGTTGTAAAAGGGGACACTGAAGCTTTCTTT	CASSAVVKGDTEAFF
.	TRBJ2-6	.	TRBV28	TGTGCCAGCAGTAGAGGGCCTGCGGGGGCCAACGTCCTGACTTTC	CASSRGPAGANVLTF
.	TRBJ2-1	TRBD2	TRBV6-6	TGTGCCAGCAGTTCCCTAGGACTAGCGCGGGAGCAGTTCTTC	CASSSLGLAREQFF
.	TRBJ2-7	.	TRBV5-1	TGCGCCAGCAGCAGAGGGGCAGTTTTCGAGCAGTACTTC	CASSRGAVFEQYF
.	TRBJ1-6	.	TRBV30	TGTGCCTGGAGTGTACTACCACTTAGGGATTCACCCCTCCACTTT	CAWSVLPLRDSPLHF
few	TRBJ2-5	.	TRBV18	TGTGCCAGCTCAGAGGAGACCCAGTACTTC	CASSEETQYF
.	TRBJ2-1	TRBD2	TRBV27	TGTGCCAGCAGTCACCTCCCTCCGGGACTAGCGGGGGCGGGGAATGAGCAGTTCTTC	CASSHLPPGLAGAGNEQFF
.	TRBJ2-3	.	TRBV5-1	TGCGCCAGCAGCTTGGACACCACAGATACGCAGTATTTT	CASSLDTTDTQYF
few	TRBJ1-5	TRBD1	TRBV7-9	TGTGCCAGCAGCCCAGGGGGCCAACAGCCCCAGCATTTT	CASSPGGQQPQHF
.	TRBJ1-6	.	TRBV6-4	TGTGCCAGCAGTGACTCGGCTGGGGTGGGTTCACCCCTCCACTTT	CASSDSAGVGSPLHF
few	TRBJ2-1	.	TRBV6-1	TGTGCCAGCAGTGAACAGGGCAATGAGCAGTTCTTC	CASSEQGNEQFF
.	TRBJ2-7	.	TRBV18	TGTGCCAGCTCGCCAGAACAGGGATGGTACTACGAGCAGTACTTC	CASSPEQGWYYEQYF
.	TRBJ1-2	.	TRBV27	TGTGCCAGCAGTTCCGGCGGGGGTTACTATGGCTACACCTTC	CASSSGGGYYGYTF